Listed below are T cell receptor beta chains from one sample, sequenced in a study of post-analysis software for immune sequencing data. One entry per CDR3 protein results from TCRdb running MiXCR on the PCR reads. The profile covers hundreds of thousands of distinct CDR3 sequences, with more than 30% appearing a single time and approximately 7.7% taken by the ten largest. Sequenced: blood. Source of these receptors: a girl aged 2-9 years with multiple sclerosis. The CDR3 runs from the conserved cysteine through the conserved F or W. The order of the fields is clone size, D gene, J gene, V gene, CDR3 DNA, CDR3 protein. D genes are given only for firm matches. For some rows the clone size is stated as once, few or many, or as a class when expanded; others skip it.

abundance: few; d_gene: .; j_gene: TRBJ2-3; v_gene: TRBV29-1; CDR3nt: TGCAGCGTTGAAGATTGGGGAGATACGCAGTATTTT; CDR3aa: CSVEDWGDTQYF
abundance: .; d_gene: TRBD1; j_gene: TRBJ1-1; v_gene: TRBV20-1; CDR3nt: TGCAGTGCCACGCTACCAGACAGGGCCACTGAAGCTTTCTTT; CDR3aa: CSATLPDRATEAFF
abundance: few; d_gene: TRBD2; j_gene: TRBJ2-7; v_gene: TRBV7-2; CDR3nt: TGTGCCAGCAGCTTACAACCAGGAGCTAGCGGGATTTCCTACGAGCAGTACTTC; CDR3aa: CASSLQPGASGISYEQYF
abundance: .; d_gene: .; j_gene: TRBJ2-7; v_gene: TRBV7-9; CDR3nt: TGTGCCAGCAGGCCGGGACTGCCCTCCTACGAGCAGTACTTC; CDR3aa: CASRPGLPSYEQYF
abundance: .; d_gene: .; j_gene: TRBJ2-1; v_gene: TRBV20-1; CDR3nt: TGCAGTGCTAGAGATCGGGGGACTGGCGGGCTCAATGAGCAGTTCTTC; CDR3aa: CSARDRGTGGLNEQFF
abundance: .; d_gene: TRBD2; j_gene: TRBJ2-1; v_gene: TRBV4-1; CDR3nt: TGCGCCAGCAGTAAGACTAGCGGGGGGCCCCGTTACGACAATGAGCAGTTCTTC; CDR3aa: CASSKTSGGPRYDNEQFF
abundance: few; d_gene: .; j_gene: TRBJ2-1; v_gene: TRBV7-9; CDR3nt: TGTGCCAGCAGCTTATCGGGAGCCCAGAGGAATGAGCAGTTCTTC; CDR3aa: CASSLSGAQRNEQFF
abundance: .; d_gene: .; j_gene: TRBJ1-2; v_gene: TRBV7-3; CDR3nt: TGTGCCAGCAGCTTCGGGCCACCTCCCAACTATGGCTACACCTTC; CDR3aa: CASSFGPPPNYGYTF
abundance: .; d_gene: TRBD1; j_gene: TRBJ1-1; v_gene: TRBV4-1; CDR3nt: TGCGCCAGCAGCCAAGACGAGGACAGGCGGAGAGAGAACACTGAAGCTTTCTTT; CDR3aa: CASSQDEDRRRENTEAFF
abundance: few; d_gene: TRBD1; j_gene: TRBJ1-1; v_gene: TRBV5-1; CDR3nt: TGCGCCAGCAGCTTGGCGGACAGGGACACTGAAGCTTTCTTT; CDR3aa: CASSLADRDTEAFF
abundance: .; d_gene: TRBD2; j_gene: TRBJ2-1; v_gene: TRBV13; CDR3nt: TGTGCCAGCAGCTGGCCCGTGACTAGCGGGAGGGTCAATGAGCAGTTCTTC; CDR3aa: CASSWPVTSGRVNEQFF
abundance: few; d_gene: .; j_gene: TRBJ2-7; v_gene: TRBV20-1; CDR3nt: TGCAGTGCTAGGAGACAAAACCCCTACGAGCAGTACTTC; CDR3aa: CSARRQNPYEQYF
abundance: few; d_gene: TRBD1; j_gene: TRBJ1-6; v_gene: TRBV7-9; CDR3nt: TGTGCCAGCAGCTGGGACAGGGGAAATTCACCCCTCCACTTT; CDR3aa: CASSWDRGNSPLHF
abundance: .; d_gene: .; j_gene: TRBJ1-5; v_gene: TRBV27; CDR3nt: TGTGCCAGCAGTCAGAGGTGGGATCAGCCCCAGCATTTT; CDR3aa: CASSQRWDQPQHF
abundance: many; d_gene: TRBD1; j_gene: TRBJ1-2; v_gene: TRBV29-1; CDR3nt: TGCAGCCCTCTACAGGGGAACTATGGCTACACCTTC; CDR3aa: CSPLQGNYGYTF
abundance: .; d_gene: .; j_gene: TRBJ2-7; v_gene: TRBV11-2; CDR3nt: TGTGCCAGCAGCTTAGAAGCCCTAGCAAGCGAGCAGTACTTC; CDR3aa: CASSLEALASEQYF
abundance: few; d_gene: TRBD1; j_gene: TRBJ2-1; v_gene: TRBV11-1; CDR3nt: TGTGCCAGCAGCTCCCTACAGGGGTGGAATGAGCAGTTCTTC; CDR3aa: CASSSLQGWNEQFF
abundance: few; d_gene: .; j_gene: TRBJ2-1; v_gene: TRBV28; CDR3nt: TGTGCCAGCAGTTTTGTGGCGGACCAGTTCTTC; CDR3aa: CASSFVADQFF
abundance: .; d_gene: TRBD1; j_gene: TRBJ1-2; v_gene: TRBV4-2; CDR3nt: TGTGCCAGCAGCCAAGACGAGGGGGCGTCCCTTTATGGCTACACCTTC; CDR3aa: CASSQDEGASLYGYTF
abundance: .; d_gene: .; j_gene: TRBJ1-2; v_gene: TRBV6-2/TRBV6-3; CDR3nt: TGTGCCAGCAGCCAATCTACAGGCGGGGGCTACACCTTC; CDR3aa: CASSQSTGGGYTF
abundance: once; d_gene: TRBD2; j_gene: TRBJ2-5; v_gene: TRBV4-1; CDR3nt: TGCGCCAGCAGCCAACACGGGGGGGCAGGGGACGAGACCCAGTACTTC; CDR3aa: CASSQHGGAGDETQYF
abundance: .; d_gene: TRBD1; j_gene: TRBJ1-1; v_gene: TRBV12-3/TRBV12-4; CDR3nt: TGTGCCAGCAGACAGGGGCAGGACACTGAAGCTTTCTTT; CDR3aa: CASRQGQDTEAFF
abundance: few; d_gene: .; j_gene: TRBJ1-1; v_gene: TRBV7-3; CDR3nt: TGTGCCAGCAGCTTGCGACAGGCCCAGAACACTGAAGCTTTCTTT; CDR3aa: CASSLRQAQNTEAFF
abundance: few; d_gene: .; j_gene: TRBJ2-5; v_gene: TRBV7-9; CDR3nt: TGTGCCAGCAGCATGACAGAAATTTGGTTCCAAGAGACCCAGTACTTC; CDR3aa: CASSMTEIWFQETQYF
abundance: .; d_gene: TRBD2; j_gene: TRBJ2-3; v_gene: TRBV20-1; CDR3nt: TGCAGTGCTAGCCTGGCTAGCGGGGCCCCTTATAGCACAGATACGCAGTATTTT; CDR3aa: CSASLASGAPYSTDTQYF
abundance: few; d_gene: .; j_gene: TRBJ2-3; v_gene: TRBV7-7; CDR3nt: TGTGCCAGCAGCCCCATATCATACGGGGATACGCAGTATTTT; CDR3aa: CASSPISYGDTQYF
abundance: .; d_gene: TRBD1; j_gene: TRBJ2-7; v_gene: TRBV7-6; CDR3nt: TGTGCCGGCAGCCCTCGACAGGGGGCTAACGAGCAGTACTTC; CDR3aa: CAGSPRQGANEQYF
abundance: .; d_gene: TRBD2; j_gene: TRBJ2-3; v_gene: TRBV6-2/TRBV6-3; CDR3nt: TGTGCCAGCAGCCCTGCCGGGACTAGCGGGGGCAGCACAGATACGCAGTATTTT; CDR3aa: CASSPAGTSGGSTDTQYF
abundance: .; d_gene: .; j_gene: TRBJ1-2; v_gene: TRBV28; CDR3nt: TGTGCCAGCAGTCCGCGGCCGGGAGGCTATGGCTACACCTTC; CDR3aa: CASSPRPGGYGYTF
abundance: .; d_gene: TRBD1; j_gene: TRBJ2-7; v_gene: TRBV28; CDR3nt: TGTGCCAGCAGTTTGAACAGGGGCTGGGAGCAGTACTTC; CDR3aa: CASSLNRGWEQYF
abundance: few; d_gene: .; j_gene: TRBJ2-1; v_gene: TRBV25-1; CDR3nt: TGTGCCAGCAGTGCTAAATTTAGGGGACAAGTAACCTACAATGAGCAGTTCTTC; CDR3aa: CASSAKFRGQVTYNEQFF
abundance: .; d_gene: .; j_gene: TRBJ2-3; v_gene: TRBV29-1; CDR3nt: TGCAGCGTAAGCCAATCCACAGATACGCAGTATTTT; CDR3aa: CSVSQSTDTQYF
abundance: .; d_gene: .; j_gene: TRBJ2-5; v_gene: TRBV29-1; CDR3nt: TGCAGCGTCCGCGCCCCTCAAGAGACCCAGTACTTC; CDR3aa: CSVRAPQETQYF
abundance: .; d_gene: .; j_gene: TRBJ2-7; v_gene: TRBV5-1; CDR3nt: TGCGCCAGCAGCTCAGGACGGGACAACCCCTACGAGCAGTACTTC; CDR3aa: CASSSGRDNPYEQYF
abundance: many; d_gene: .; j_gene: TRBJ2-3; v_gene: TRBV14; CDR3nt: TGTGCCAGCAGCCGCCCCCCTGATTGGACAACCCAGTTCACAGATACGCAGTATTTT; CDR3aa: CASSRPPDWTTQFTDTQYF
abundance: .; d_gene: TRBD2; j_gene: TRBJ2-1; v_gene: TRBV19; CDR3nt: TGTGCCAGTAGTAGCCATGGGAGCGGGGGGCCGGGTAAGCAGTTCTTC; CDR3aa: CASSSHGSGGPGKQFF
abundance: .; d_gene: TRBD2; j_gene: TRBJ2-1; v_gene: TRBV20-1; CDR3nt: TGCAGTGCTGGGGACTACTCGTACCCGTACCAAGAGACCCAGTTCTTC; CDR3aa: CSAGDYSYPYQETQFF
abundance: .; d_gene: .; j_gene: TRBJ1-5; v_gene: TRBV9; CDR3nt: TGTGCCAGCAGCGTAGGCGGGGACGTGAGCAATCAGCCCCAGCATTTT; CDR3aa: CASSVGGDVSNQPQHF
abundance: .; d_gene: .; j_gene: TRBJ2-1; v_gene: TRBV7-6; CDR3nt: TGTGCCAGCAGCTTAGTCAACTGGGGACCCGCGGGGACCAATGAGCAGTTCTTC; CDR3aa: CASSLVNWGPAGTNEQFF
abundance: .; d_gene: .; j_gene: TRBJ2-3; v_gene: TRBV28; CDR3nt: TGTGCCAGCAATTCCCTGACAGCTAGCACAGATACGCAGTATTTT; CDR3aa: CASNSLTASTDTQYF
abundance: .; d_gene: .; j_gene: TRBJ2-7; v_gene: TRBV27; CDR3nt: TGTGCCAGCAGTTTCGGGGGGCTCCCCTCCTACGAGCAGTACTTC; CDR3aa: CASSFGGLPSYEQYF
abundance: few; d_gene: .; j_gene: TRBJ2-6; v_gene: TRBV3-1; CDR3nt: TGTGCCAGCAGCGAGGACAGCTCTGGGGCCAACGTCCTGACTTTC; CDR3aa: CASSEDSSGANVLTF
abundance: once; d_gene: TRBD2; j_gene: TRBJ2-4; v_gene: TRBV7-9; CDR3nt: TGTGCCAGCAGCTTTGGGGGGGAGCAGTACTTC; CDR3aa: CASSFGGEQYF
abundance: .; d_gene: .; j_gene: TRBJ2-7; v_gene: TRBV9; CDR3nt: TGTGCCAGCAGCGTAGCAAGCGCCTTCTCCTACGAGCAGTACTTC; CDR3aa: CASSVASAFSYEQYF
abundance: few; d_gene: .; j_gene: TRBJ2-1; v_gene: TRBV7-9; CDR3nt: TGTGCCAGCAGCGAACGGGGGAGCTCCTACAATGAGCAGTTCTTC; CDR3aa: CASSERGSSYNEQFF